Below, 5 T cell receptor beta chains from the same sample are listed, as sequenced in a study of CD8 T cell repertoires and HIV-1 epitope variants (dated by TCRdb to about 2020). The library was obtained by the immunoSEQ multiplex PCR assay. In its TCRdb copy, this immuneACCESS table keeps in-frame sequences only and misses some clones. Where compared with another copy, unresolved V genes explain less than half of these, and the others have no known cause. The sample records 4,000 to 5,500 clones, approximately 66% of which are singletons. The ten most abundant clones make up 43% of the sample. Antigen specificity for these receptors is unknown. Source material: cultured CD8+ T cells derived from PBMCs. Every receptor here comes from a male donor with HIV.

The chain combines TRBV7-2 with TRBJ2-5, with 9 positions matching TRBD2. Trimming removed 4 bases from V and 1 base from J; junction bases left unmatched: 4. The CDR3 has 15 amino acids. Germline assignment: CDR1 SGHTA and CDR2 FQGNSA. The CDR3 coding sequence is TGTGCCAGCAGCTCCGGCGGGGGGGTCCAAGAGACCCAGTACTTC. Amino acid sequence: CASSSGGGVQETQYF.

This clone is labeled as medium-sized (0.01 to 0.1%). The chain joins TRBV5-1 to TRBJ1-5, with unresolved D. CDR1 is SGHRS and CDR2 is YFSETQ in the germline V gene. Trimming took off 4 bases at V and 6 bases at J, with 23 bases between the two ends. The CDR3 consists of 17 residues. CDR3 DNA sequence: TGCGCCAGCAGCCCGGTACCTGACATCGGGAGGGCTCAGCCCCAGCATTTT. Its protein product is CASSPVPDIGRAQPQHF.

The V gene is TRBV19, the J gene TRBJ2-1; 16 positions match TRBD2. V gave up 4 bases and J gave up 4 bases; unmatched junction bases: 7. This CDR3 is 18 amino acids long. Germline lookup yields CDR1 LNHDA and CDR2 SQIVND (reference sequence). The CDR3 is CASSSGTSGRGGYNEQFF. CDR3 DNA sequence: TGTGCCAGTAGTAGCGGGACTAGCGGGAGGGGGGGATACAATGAGCAGTTCTTC.

The V and J genes are TRBV4-2 and TRBJ1-2; the match to TRBD1 covers 8 bases. The germline gives CDR1 LGHNA, CDR2 YNFKEQ. V dropped 4 bases and J dropped 6; count of bases not matched to a gene: 13. The CDR3 contains 16 residues. CDR3 in DNA: TGTGCCAGCAGCCCTAACTCCGGGACAGGATTAGATGGCTACACCTTC. Protein product: CASSPNSGTGLDGYTF.

V is TRBV10-3 and J is TRBJ2-1; the match to TRBD2 covers 10 bases. CDR3 length: 14 residues. The germline gives CDR1 ENHRY, CDR2 SYGVKD. V lost 5 bases to trimming and J lost 4 bases; unmatched junction nucleotides: 2. DNA for the CDR3: TGTGCCATCAGTTATAGCGGGGGGTACAATGAGCAGTTCTTC. Protein sequence: CAISYSGGYNEQFF.